These 27 T cell receptor beta chains share one sample of origin, sequenced in a study of vaccination and CD4 T cells after COVID-19. Sequence data for DNA of cultured CD4+ T cells were generated by the Oncomine TCR Beta short-read assay. TCRdb independently ran MiXCR on the PCR reads; one entry per CDR3 protein. The data contain roughly 12,000 distinct CDR3 sequences, 35% to 55% of them singletons. Treatment denoted: approximately 11-day PBMC culture with coronavirus spike peptide pools or control peptides (ViraFEST assay). For these receptors, no antigen is known. Specimen: cultured CD4+ T cells from blood. The receptors were gathered from a human donor with COVID-19.

J is TRBJ2-5 and V is TRBV5-1; TRBD2 matches at 7 bases. There are 15 residues in the CDR3. V lost 0 bases and J lost 0; bases outside the gene matches: 2. Germline assignment: CDR1 SGHRS and CDR2 YFSETQ. The CDR3 is CASSLDGTNQETQYF. The CDR3 DNA reads as TGCGCCAGCAGCTTGGATGGGACTAACCAAGAGACCCAGTACTTC.

The chain carries TRBV12-3 or TRBV12-4 and TRBJ2-5, with 14 nucleotides matching TRBD2. The V segment lost 6 bases and the J segment 5 bases; nucleotides outside the gene matches: 5. This CDR3 comprises 15 residues. The CDR3 region has the DNA TGTGCCAGCAGGAAAGGGACTAGCGGGGGTGAGACCCAGTACTTC. Its translation: CASRKGTSGGETQYF.

The gene calls are TRBV20-1 and TRBJ1-5, with a possible D match to TRBD1 (6 bases). The CDR3 is 13 amino acids. The germline CDR1 and CDR2 sequences are DFQATT and SNEGSKA (reference sequence). Trimming pared 3 bases from V and 3 bases from J, leaving 9 bases between. CDR3 in DNA: TGCAGTGCTAGCGGGGGCAACAATCAGCCCCAGCATTTT. Its translation is CSASGGNNQPQHF.

This rearrangement joins TRBV19 to TRBJ1-4; D is undetermined. Germline V gives CDR1 LNHDA, CDR2 SQIVND (reference sequence). CDR3 length equals 10 residues. The germline V and J ends were trimmed by 8 bases and 8 bases, with 6 bases remaining between them. CDR3: CASQQEKLFF. The DNA for the CDR3 is TGTGCCAGTCAACAGGAAAAACTGTTTTTT.

In its sample, this clonotype is medium-sized. The chain employs TRBV6-2 or TRBV6-3 and TRBJ2-2, with D perhaps TRBD1 (6 bases). The V end was cut by 2 bases, the J end by 6 bases, with 13 bases between. Germline V lookup: CDR1 MNHEY, CDR2 SVGEGT. The CDR3 contains 15 residues. CDR3 DNA: TGTGCCAGCAGTTACCTCCCGAGACAGGCCGGGGAGCTGTTTTTT. Translating it yields CASSYLPRQAGELFF.

This clonotype was found a few times. V gene TRBV6-1 combines with J gene TRBJ1-2, with D maybe TRBD1 (6 bases). In germline, CDR1 is MNHNS, CDR2 SASEGT. V was cut by 3 bases and J by 8 bases, with 16 bases left in between. CDR3 length: 14 amino acids. The CDR3 bases are TGTGCCAGCAGTGAGGACACAGGGCGAGTCGGCTACACCTTC. Its protein is CASSEDTGRVGYTF.

This clonotype was seen a handful of times. The chain recombines TRBV7-3 with TRBJ1-6; D gene unclear. The V end lost 2 bases, the J end lost 10 bases, and 9 bases lay between the germline ends. Germline V gives CDR1 SGHTA, CDR2 FQGTGA. This CDR3 region has 13 residues. The CDR3 coding sequence is TGTGCCAGCAGCTTAGAGGGTTTCTCACCCCTCCACTTT. Amino acid sequence: CASSLEGFSPLHF.

This clonotype occurred a few times. For the CDR3, the DNA is TGTGCCAGCAGGGGACAGGGGGCTGGAAACACCATATATTTT. Translating it yields CASRGQGAGNTIYF. The rearrangement uses TRBV7-2 and TRBJ1-3, with 11 nucleotides matching TRBD1. This CDR3 region has 14 residues. The germline V gene encodes CDR1 SGHTA and CDR2 FQGNSA. J was trimmed by 2 bases and V by 6 bases; bases with no gene match: 0.

V and J are TRBV5-4 and TRBJ2-1; D not resolved. Trimming took 4 bases from V and 6 from J, leaving 11 bases between them. From germline, CDR1 is SGHNT and CDR2 YYREEE (reference sequence). This CDR3 has 13 amino acids. CDR3 amino acids: CASSTDLRNEQFF. The CDR3, as DNA: TGTGCCAGCAGCACGGACCTCCGCAATGAGCAGTTCTTC. Together with reference TRBV5-4 and TRBJ2-1, the CDR3 gives the full variable domain: ETGVTQSPTHLIKTRGQQVTLRCSSQSGHNTVSWYQQALGQGPQFIFQYYREEENGRGNFPPRFSGLQFPNYSSELNVNALELDDSALYLCASSTDLRNEQFFGPGTRLTVL.

This clonotype was seen only a few times. V and J are TRBV12-3 or TRBV12-4 and TRBJ1-1; 11 nucleotides line up with TRBD1. V was pared by 8 bases and J by 4 bases, with 9 bases of the junction left unmatched. CDR3 length: 15 residues. In nucleotides, the CDR3 is TGTGCCAGCGCAGACTGGACAGGGGGCTTCACTGAAGCTTTCTTT. Its translation: CASADWTGGFTEAFF.

A few counts support this clonotype. The CDR3 nucleotides read TGTGCCAGCAGTTTATTCCTTAGGCGGGGGTATAATCCTGGGGCCAACGTCCTGACTTTC. Amino acid sequence: CASSLFLRRGYNPGANVLTF. This sequence joins TRBV27 and TRBJ2-6; 7 bases line up with TRBD2. This CDR3 spans 20 amino acids. V trimming: 1 base; J trimming: 2 bases; junction bases outside the gene matches: 14. Germline V gene lookup returns CDR1 MNHEY and CDR2 SMNVEV (reference sequence). Combining the CDR3 with reference TRBV27 and TRBJ2-6 gives the whole variable domain EAQVTQNPRYLITVTGKKLTVTCSQNMNHEYMSWYRQDPGLGLRQIYYSMNVEVTDKGDVPEGYKVSRKEKRNFPLILESPSPNQTSLYFCASSLFLRRGYNPGANVLTFGAGSRLTVL.

The rearrangement joins TRBV7-9 to TRBJ1-4; no clear D gene. Looked up from germline, CDR1 is SEHNR and CDR2 is FQNEAQ (reference sequence). V shed 3 bases and J shed 8 bases, with 16 bases lying between them. There are 15 residues in the CDR3. Written as DNA, the CDR3 is TGTGCCAGCAGCTTTAGGACCACGAGGGAGGAAAAACTGTTTTTT. Protein: CASSFRTTREEKLFF.

This clonotype was detected only once. The J gene is TRBJ2-7, the V gene TRBV28; 10 nucleotides agree with TRBD2. The V gene's germline CDR1 is MDHEN and CDR2 SYDVKM. This CDR3 spans 15 amino acids. Trimming removed 5 bases from V and 0 bases from J; junction bases left unmatched: 4. CDR3 nucleotides: TGTGCCAGCAGTCGCGGACTAGCGGACTCCTACGAGCAGTACTTC. It yields the protein CASSRGLADSYEQYF.

V gene TRBV25-1 combines with J gene TRBJ2-3; D uncertain. The ends were cut back, 0 bases at V and 1 base at J, with 5 bases in the middle. From germline, CDR1 is MGHDK and CDR2 SYGVNS. The CDR3 consists of 14 residues. CDR3 sequence (DNA): TGTGCCAGCAGTGAATACAAGGGCACAGATACGCAGTATTTT. Translating gives CASSEYKGTDTQYF. The full variable domain, with the rest looked up from reference TRBV25-1 and TRBJ2-3, is EADIYQTPRYLVIGTGKKITLECSQTMGHDKMYWYQQDPGMELHLIHYSYGVNSTEKGDLSSESTVSRIRTEHFPLTLESARPSHTSQYLCASSEYKGTDTQYFGPGTRLTVL.

The chain employs TRBV7-3 and TRBJ2-5, with D unresolved. Germline CDR1 SGHTA, CDR2 FQGTGA. This CDR3 has 13 amino acids. V lost 2 bases and J 5 bases, leaving 9 bases between the germline ends. CDR3 region: CASSLSGRETQYF. The CDR3 DNA is TGTGCCAGCAGCTTATCCGGGCGGGAGACCCAGTACTTC.

The chain couples TRBV24-1 to TRBJ2-1; TRBD2 matches 11 bases. CDR1 is KGHDR, CDR2 SFDVKD, per germline. V was clipped by 5 bases and J by 7 bases; unmatched bases: 12. There are 17 residues in the CDR3. CDR3 residues: CATSGMNSGGAGNEQFF. The CDR3 DNA sequence: TGTGCCACCAGTGGGATGAATAGCGGGGGGGCCGGTAATGAGCAGTTCTTC.

This clonotype was detected only once. The rearrangement uses TRBV28 and TRBJ1-1; D is undetermined. The CDR3 totals 12 residues. V was pared by 6 bases and J by 9 bases, with 14 bases between. Germline V gene sequence: CDR1 MDHEN, CDR2 SYDVKM. CDR3 in amino acids: CASSLTAPKAFF. DNA of the CDR3: TGTGCCAGCAGCCTGACTGCCCCTAAAGCTTTCTTT.

The chain couples TRBV28 to TRBJ1-5; the match to TRBD1 covers 9 bases. Looked up from germline, CDR1 is MDHEN and CDR2 is SYDVKM. This CDR3 contains 14 residues. V shed 5 bases, J shed 11 bases, and the junction held 10 bases outside the gene matches. The CDR3 bases are TGTGCCAGCAGTGCGACAGGGGGGGGTCGGACCCAGCATTTT. Translating it yields CASSATGGGRTQHF.

This chain joins TRBV5-4 and TRBJ1-2; perhaps TRBD1 as D (5 bases). The V end lost 4 bases, the J end lost 4 bases, and 17 bases lay between the germline ends. The germline CDR1 and CDR2 sequences are SGHNT and YYREEE (reference sequence). The CDR3 loop spans 15 amino acids. CDR3 nucleotides: TGTGCCAGCAGCCCGGCCGTCTGGGGCTCCTATGGCTACACCTTC. Translated: CASSPAVWGSYGYTF.

The rearrangement links TRBV7-8 to TRBJ1-5; D is ambiguous. The CDR3 has 13 amino acids. V was pared by 4 bases and J by 5 bases, with 9 bases between. Germline V gives CDR1 SGHVS, CDR2 FQNEAQ. The CDR3, as DNA: TGTGCCAGCAGCTCAACCTGGGATCAGCCCCAGCATTTT. Its protein is CASSSTWDQPQHF.

The chain couples TRBV5-1 to TRBJ2-5; no clear D. The V gene lost 1 base and the J gene lost 7 bases, with 5 bases spanning the gap. Per the germline V gene, CDR1 is SGHRS and CDR2 is YFSETQ. This CDR3 region has 11 residues. In DNA form, the CDR3 reads TGCGCCAGCAGCTTGTACGGGACCCAGTACTTC. Translating gives CASSLYGTQYF.

The rearrangement links TRBV19 to TRBJ1-5, with TRBD1 as a possible D gene (6 bases). Trimming took 9 bases from V and 4 from J, leaving 19 bases between them. Germline V gene lookup returns CDR1 LNHDA and CDR2 SQIVND (reference sequence). CDR3 length: 15 residues. CDR3 bases: TGTGCCAGCGAACCAGGACAGAGCCCGAATCAGCCCCAGCATTTT. This sequence encodes CASEPGQSPNQPQHF. Full variable domain (rest looked up from reference TRBV19 and TRBJ1-5): DGGITQSPKYLFRKEGQNVTLSCEQNLNHDAMYWYRQDPGQGLRLIYYSQIVNDFQKGDIAEGYSVSREKKESFPLTVTSAQKNPTAFYLCASEPGQSPNQPQHFGDGTRLSIL.

The chain joins TRBV15 to TRBJ1-5, with a tentative D call TRBD1 (6 bases). The CDR3 loop spans 15 amino acids. Per germline, CDR1 LNHNV and CDR2 YYDKDF (reference sequence). Trimming shortened V by 4 bases and J by 0 bases, and 10 bases separated the two germline ends. The CDR3: CATSTQGYSNQPQHF. DNA of the CDR3: TGTGCCACCAGCACTCAGGGGTATAGCAATCAGCCCCAGCATTTT.

The J gene is TRBJ1-2, the V gene TRBV5-6, with 11 positions matching TRBD1. This CDR3 comprises 14 residues. The V gene end was trimmed by 4 bases and the J gene end by 8 bases; junction bases not matched to a gene: 7. The V gene's germline CDR1 is SGHDT and CDR2 YYEEEE. Here the CDR3 reads CASSQTGQGGGYTF. CDR3 bases: TGTGCCAGCAGCCAAACGGGACAGGGGGGCGGCTACACCTTC.

In its sample, this clonotype was seen once. This rearrangement joins TRBV27 to TRBJ1-2, with D possibly TRBD1 on 6 matching bases. CDR1 and CDR2 (germline): MNHEY, SMNVEV (reference sequence). The CDR3 contains 17 residues. Trimming took 8 bases from V and 0 from J, leaving 22 bases between them. Written as DNA, the CDR3 is TGTGCCAGCTCCTCGAGGGGCAGGGGCTCCCCTAACTATGGCTACACCTTC. This sequence encodes CASSSRGRGSPNYGYTF.

The V call is TRBV28, the J call TRBJ2-7; no clear D. V shed 3 bases and J shed 1 base, with 13 bases lying between them. Germline V gives CDR1 MDHEN, CDR2 SYDVKM. This CDR3 spans 15 amino acids. The CDR3 loop reads CASSLGFTVSYEQYF. The DNA of the CDR3 is TGTGCCAGCAGTTTGGGATTCACAGTTTCCTACGAGCAGTACTTC.

This sequence joins TRBV10-3 and TRBJ2-1, with TRBD2 matching over 8 bases. The CDR3 is 15 amino acids. With V trimmed by 8 bases and J by 5 bases, 11 bases remained unmatched. CDR1 and CDR2 from the germline V gene are ENHRY and SYGVKD. In DNA form, the CDR3 reads TGTGCCATCGGGCTTCGGGGGGGCCGCGACAATGAGCAGTTCTTC. Protein: CAIGLRGGRDNEQFF.